A single sample is the source of the 9 T cell receptor beta chains below, sequenced in a study of T cells in Graves' hyperthyroidism and ophthalmopathy. TCR beta CDR3 region amplification was performed from RNA transcripts. The HTBI primer set served for first-round RT-PCR of the TCR CDR3. TCRdb called the multiplex PCR reads again in MiXCR, with one record for every CDR3 protein. The sample includes about 690,000 distinct CDR3 sequences, about 18% of them seen just once. Source material: blood. The receptors come from a man aged 50-60 years with Graves' hyperthyroidism.

This clonotype turned up a few times. The chain links TRBV19 to TRBJ1-1; D possibly corresponds to TRBD1 (6 bases). Germline values: CDR1 LNHDA, CDR2 SQIVND (reference sequence). The CDR3 is 13 amino acids. V was pared by 5 bases and J by 12 bases, with 19 bases between. The CDR3 is CASSYSQGQQPFF. CDR3 nucleotide sequence: TGTGCCAGTAGTTATTCCCAGGGGCAACAACCTTTCTTT.

The chain links TRBV6-1 to TRBJ1-2, with D possibly being TRBD1 (5 bases). Germline assignment: CDR1 MNHNS and CDR2 SASEGT. The CDR3 loop spans 15 amino acids. V was shortened by 0 bases and J by 2 bases, with 10 bases between the two germline ends. This CDR3 reads CASSEALGGNYGYTF. As DNA, the CDR3 is TGTGCCAGCAGTGAAGCGCTTGGGGGAAACTATGGCTACACCTTC.

This clonotype was seen ten or more times. The chain uses TRBV29-1 and TRBJ2-1; the D call may be TRBD1 or TRBD2 (6 bases each). V was cut by 5 bases and J by 6 bases, with 11 bases left in between. This CDR3 has 12 residues. Germline loops: CDR1 SQVTM, CDR2 ANQGSEA. CDR3 protein: CSVLRDINEQFF. In DNA form, the CDR3 reads TGCAGCGTTCTGCGGGACATCAATGAGCAGTTCTTC.

The chain employs TRBV18 and TRBJ1-5, with TRBD1 as a possible D gene (6 bases). CDR1 is KGHSH and CDR2 is LQKENI in the germline V gene. The CDR3 runs 17 residues. V lost 5 bases to trimming and J lost 2 bases, with 19 bases between them. CDR3 DNA sequence: TGTGCCAGCTCATCGACAGCGGGGGGGGGGCGCAATCAGCCCCAGCATTTT. Its translation: CASSSTAGGGRNQPQHF.

This clonotype was observed a few times. V usage is TRBV25-1 and J usage is TRBJ2-1; 8 nucleotides agree with TRBD1. After removal of 4 bases from V and 6 bases from J, the junction contained 14 bases not matched to a gene. Germline assignment: CDR1 MGHDK and CDR2 SYGVNS. The CDR3 totals 17 residues. The CDR3 here is CASSGDRNPPLRNEQFF. CDR3 in DNA: TGTGCCAGCAGTGGGGACAGGAACCCCCCCCTACGCAATGAGCAGTTCTTC.

CDR3 sequence: CASRKGLSGRTYNEQFF. CDR3 nucleotides: TGTGCCAGCAGGAAGGGCCTTAGCGGGAGAACCTACAATGAGCAGTTCTTC. The V call is TRBV2, the J call TRBJ2-1; 9 bases match TRBD2. V trimming: 6 bases; J trimming: 2 bases; junction bases outside the gene matches: 11. CDR1 is SNHLY, CDR2 FYNNEI, per germline. CDR3 length: 17 amino acids.

J is TRBJ2-5 and V is TRBV20-1; 7 positions agree with TRBD2. Germline values: CDR1 DFQATT, CDR2 SNEGSKA (reference sequence). V lost 1 base to trimming and J lost 3 bases; unmatched junction nucleotides: 2. The CDR3 has 13 amino acids. The CDR3 DNA reads TGCAGTGCTAGAGGTGGGACTAAAGAGACCCAGTACTTC. Residues: CSARGGTKETQYF.

This sequence joins TRBV9 and TRBJ1-3, with D possibly being TRBD1 (5 bases). The germline CDR1 and CDR2 sequences are SGDLS and YYNGEE. V was clipped by 3 bases and J by 0 bases, with 16 bases between them. CDR3 length: 17 amino acids. The CDR3 sequence: CASSAPGGAGSGNTIYF. As DNA, the CDR3 is TGTGCCAGCAGCGCCCCGGGAGGGGCTGGCTCTGGAAACACCATATATTTT.

This clonotype appeared a single time. Being one base from a much bigger clone, this may be a read error. This sequence joins TRBV6-2 or TRBV6-3 and TRBJ2-3; the match to TRBD1 covers 11 bases. Germline V gene sequence: CDR1 MNHEY, CDR2 SVGEGT. Trimming removed 5 bases from V and 5 bases from J; junction bases left unmatched: 9. CDR3 size: 16 residues. The CDR3 region has the DNA TGTGCCAGCAGTGTACCGCCGGGACAGGGGGTAGATACGCAGTATTTT. Amino acid sequence: CASSVPPGQGVDTQYF.